This T cell receptor (beta chain) was sequenced in a study of shared clonotypes between healthy human individuals. Study overall: The cohort comprised a couple of women and a few men. Their ages spanned 18 to 49 years.

Turning to this clone: The antigen remains undetermined.

TCRdb's table, derived via immunoSEQ multiplex PCR, lists solely in-frame clones and lacks some. Of roughly 1,500,000 clones in the sample, approximately 98% were seen once. General study findings and limits: Clonotypes which were not shared had lower generation probabilities than clonotypes that all four donors shared. Sorted-subset sequencing was shown by rarefaction to be incomplete despite large depth.

What was sequenced was naive CD4+ T cells sorted from blood. Subset described: CD45RA+ positively selected. This TCR derives from a man in his thirties or forties in good health.

CDR3 coding DNA: TGTGCCAGCAGCTTTGACCGGCTAGCGGGAGAGACCCAGTACTTC. It is translated as CASSFDRLAGETQYF. V usage is TRBV7-6 and J usage is TRBJ2-5, with 8 bases identical to TRBD2. This CDR3 comprises 15 residues. J lost 4 bases, V lost 3 bases, and 7 bases had no gene match. Germline V lookup: CDR1 SGHVS, CDR2 FNYEAQ.